This paragraph reports one T cell receptor (beta chain). Its antigen remains undetermined. The input lacks base qualities; no much larger clone sits a single base away. The CDR3 regions of human TCRbeta chains were analyzed by immunosequencing. The study's processing was this. Repertoire TCRs were checked for matches against a reference library of SARS-CoV-2-specific TCRs that had been generated using the MIRA antigen-specificity platform. Breadth was defined as the fraction of unique TCRs that were SARS-CoV-2-associated, and depth was defined as the fraction of total T cells that were SARS-CoV-2-associated. Each spike-specific TCR was assigned to its reactive spike region and to a CD4 or CD8 class using the MIRA data. Log10-transformed breadth and depth values were compared by one-way ANOVA with Sidak's multiple comparisons tests. TCRdb obtained this table from immuneACCESS and retained in-frame rearrangements with V and J assigned. These tables miss some clones; where compared with another copy, unresolved V genes account for less than half of the shortfall, and the remainder is unexplained. That table is the source of V, J and clone size, and D and trimming were worked out from the DNA. This sample has about 91,000 clones in its table, and around nine tenths of those were observed once. The leading ten clones occupy about a fifth of the sample.

This sample was taken from a study of T cell responses to AZD1222 COVID-19 vaccine (dated by TCRdb to about 2021). Background on the whole study: AZD1222 recipients with second doses at about 4 weeks or about 12 weeks were pooled, because spike-specific TCR depth and breadth did not differ between schedules. TCR sequencing covered about 230 trial participants: 200 to 220 given two doses of AZD1222 and about 26 given two doses of MenACWY control vaccine. Trial participants were enrolled into age subgroups of 18-55, 56-69 and 70-plus years, which contained 148, 28 and 57 TCR-sequenced participants, respectively.

Points the paper makes about the study in general: Most participants were white British and females outnumbered males, and the authors suggested that clonal diversity may have been underestimated. Nearly half of unique spike-specific TCRs reportedly recognized epitopes outside regions mutated in the B.1.351 and B.1.1.7 variants. In the small 56-69-year group, the increase in depth fell short of significance, most likely because of low power. Only six or seven AZD1222 recipients were SARS-CoV-2 seropositive at baseline, limiting conclusions about previously exposed vaccinees. CD4 TCRs associated with the vaccine covered the entire spike protein, and the dominant responses were in regions 160-218 and 743-854. A significant rise in spike-specific TCR breadth and depth was observed after two AZD1222 doses relative to day 0 and relative to MenACWY recipients. No day 14 peak-response samples were available, so repertoires were characterized only after the peak T cell response.

Interpreted using the paper, the time point label stands for: baseline before first vaccination. Samples from vaccinated people were obtained from the UK trials COV001 and COV002, which included a single-blind randomized controlled phase 2/3 trial of AZD1222 (ChAdOx1 nCoV-19) in healthy adults. Trial participant PBMC samples were collected at day 0 and day 28 after the second dose for TCRbeta chain sequencing. V lost 6 bases and J lost 0 bases; the stretch between them is 12 bases long. The CDR3 has 15 amino acids, counting the end cysteine and phenylalanine. The retained sequence is limited to the CDR3, 45 bases, with the frame set at the first base. The germline V gene specifies SGHTA as CDR1 and FQGTGA as CDR2.

The sequenced sample was peripheral blood, obtained on day 0 of AZD1222 vaccination. This clonotype originated in an adult in good health. This chain joins TRBV7-3 to TRBJ2-1; TRBD2 is perhaps the D gene, given 6 matching bases. The CDR3 reads as follows: CASSSSASSYNEQFF. Here is the DNA: TGTGCCAGCAGTTCTAGCGCTAGCTCCTACAATGAGCAGTTCTTC.